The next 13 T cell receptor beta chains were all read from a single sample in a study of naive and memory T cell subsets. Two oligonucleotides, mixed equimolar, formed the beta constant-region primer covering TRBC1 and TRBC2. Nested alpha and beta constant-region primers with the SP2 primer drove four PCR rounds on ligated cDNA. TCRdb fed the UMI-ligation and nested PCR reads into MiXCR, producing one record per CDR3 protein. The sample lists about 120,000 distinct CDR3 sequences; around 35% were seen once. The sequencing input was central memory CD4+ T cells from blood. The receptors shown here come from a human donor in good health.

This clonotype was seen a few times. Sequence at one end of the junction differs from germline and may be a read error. CDR3 amino acids: CASNLAGTLTDTQYF. The DNA for the CDR3 is TGTGCCAGCAACTTAGCGGGAACTCTCACAGATACGCAGTATTTT. The V call is TRBV7-2, the J call TRBJ2-3; 8 nucleotides align to TRBD2. The CDR3 has 15 residues. CDR1 is SGHTA and CDR2 is FQGNSA in the germline V gene. Combining the CDR3 with reference TRBV7-2 and TRBJ2-3 gives the whole variable domain GAGVSQSPSNKVTEKGKDVELRCDPISGHTALYWYRQSLGQGLEFLIYFQGNSAPDKSGLPSDRFSAERTGGSVSTLTIQRTQQEDSAVYLCASNLAGTLTDTQYFGPGTRLTVL.

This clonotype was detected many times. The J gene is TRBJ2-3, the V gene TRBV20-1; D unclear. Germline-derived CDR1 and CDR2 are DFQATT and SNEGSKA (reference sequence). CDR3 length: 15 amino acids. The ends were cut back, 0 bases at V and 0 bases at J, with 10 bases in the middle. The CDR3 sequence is CSARESTVSTDTQYF. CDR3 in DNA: TGCAGTGCTAGAGAAAGCACCGTTAGCACAGATACGCAGTATTTT.

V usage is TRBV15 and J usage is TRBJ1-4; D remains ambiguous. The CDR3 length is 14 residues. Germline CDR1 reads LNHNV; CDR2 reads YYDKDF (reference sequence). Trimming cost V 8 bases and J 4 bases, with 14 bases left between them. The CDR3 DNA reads TGTGCCACCCAAAGAGAGGCGAGTAATGAAAAACTGTTTTTT. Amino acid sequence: CATQREASNEKLFF.

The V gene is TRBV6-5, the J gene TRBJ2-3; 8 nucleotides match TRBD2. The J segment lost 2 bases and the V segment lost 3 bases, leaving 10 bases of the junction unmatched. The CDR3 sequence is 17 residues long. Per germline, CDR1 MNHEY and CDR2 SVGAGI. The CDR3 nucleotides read TGTGCCAGCAGTTATCGTATCCCAGCGGGAGCCACAGATACGCAGTATTTT. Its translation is CASSYRIPAGATDTQYF.

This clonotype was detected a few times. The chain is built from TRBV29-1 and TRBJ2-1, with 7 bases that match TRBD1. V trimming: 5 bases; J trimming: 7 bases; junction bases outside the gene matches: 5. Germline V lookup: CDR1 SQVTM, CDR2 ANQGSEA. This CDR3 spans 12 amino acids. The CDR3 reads CSVRGPANEQFF. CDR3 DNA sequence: TGCAGCGTTAGGGGGCCCGCTAATGAGCAGTTCTTC.

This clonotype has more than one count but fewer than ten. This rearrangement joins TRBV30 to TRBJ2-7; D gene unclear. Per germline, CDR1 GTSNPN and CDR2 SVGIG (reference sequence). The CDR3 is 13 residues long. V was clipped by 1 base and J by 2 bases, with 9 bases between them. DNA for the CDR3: TGTGCCTGGAGTGATCACAGCACCTACGAGCAGTACTTC. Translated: CAWSDHSTYEQYF.

CDR3 nucleotide sequence: TGTGCCAGCAGTCAACTTCCCAGAGGAGGCAATCAGCCCCAGCATTTT. Its translation: CASSQLPRGGNQPQHF. The chain is built from TRBV6-1 and TRBJ1-5, with D unresolved. CDR1 is MNHNS and CDR2 is SASEGT in the germline V gene. This CDR3 has 16 residues. Trimming cost V 5 bases and J 2 bases, with 16 bases left between them.

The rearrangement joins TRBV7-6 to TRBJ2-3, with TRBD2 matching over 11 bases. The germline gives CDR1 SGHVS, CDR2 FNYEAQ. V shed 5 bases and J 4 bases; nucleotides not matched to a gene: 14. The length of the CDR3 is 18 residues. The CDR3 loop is CASSPRGGLAGGADTQYF. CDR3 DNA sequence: TGTGCCAGCAGCCCCCGAGGGGGGCTAGCGGGAGGAGCAGATACGCAGTATTTT.

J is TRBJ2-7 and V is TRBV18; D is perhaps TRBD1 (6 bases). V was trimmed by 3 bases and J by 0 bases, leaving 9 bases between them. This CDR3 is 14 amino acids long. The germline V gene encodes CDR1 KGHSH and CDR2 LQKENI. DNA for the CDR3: TGTGCCAGCTCACCGACAGGCCTCTCCTACGAGCAGTACTTC. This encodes CASSPTGLSYEQYF.

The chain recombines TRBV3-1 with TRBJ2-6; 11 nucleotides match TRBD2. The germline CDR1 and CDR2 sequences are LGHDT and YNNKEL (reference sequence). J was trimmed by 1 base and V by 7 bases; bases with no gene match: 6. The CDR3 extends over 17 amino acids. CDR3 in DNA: TGTGCCAGCACTTTAGCGGGAGGGATTTCTGGGGCCAACGTCCTGACTTTC. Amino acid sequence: CASTLAGGISGANVLTF.

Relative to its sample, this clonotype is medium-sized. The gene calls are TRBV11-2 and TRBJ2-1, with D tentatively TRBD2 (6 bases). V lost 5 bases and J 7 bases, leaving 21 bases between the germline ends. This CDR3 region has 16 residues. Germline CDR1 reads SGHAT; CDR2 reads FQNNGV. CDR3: CASSLRETGLGNEQFF. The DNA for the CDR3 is TGTGCCAGCAGCCTAAGGGAAACGGGACTGGGGAATGAGCAGTTCTTC.

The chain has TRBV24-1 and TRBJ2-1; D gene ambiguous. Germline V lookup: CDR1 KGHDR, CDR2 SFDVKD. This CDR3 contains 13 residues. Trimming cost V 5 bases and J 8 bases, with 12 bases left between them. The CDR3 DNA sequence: TGTGCCACCAGTGCACCGCCCAGTGATGAGCAGTTCTTC. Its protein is CATSAPPSDEQFF.

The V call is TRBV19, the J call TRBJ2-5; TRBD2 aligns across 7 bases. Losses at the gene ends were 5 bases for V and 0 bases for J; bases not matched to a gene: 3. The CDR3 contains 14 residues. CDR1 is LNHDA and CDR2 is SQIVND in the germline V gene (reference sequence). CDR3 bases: TGTGCCAGTAGTCCTCGGGGGGACCAAGAGACCCAGTACTTC. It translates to CASSPRGDQETQYF.